The subject of this entry is one T cell receptor beta chain. Its target is unknown. CDR1 and CDR2 (germline): MNHEY, SVGAGI. V lost 6 bases and J lost 7, with 16 bases in between. The CDR3 extends over 14 amino acids. The data derive from a study of shared clonotypes between healthy human individuals. The overall study: There were three CD4 naive, three CD4 memory, two CD8 naive and one CD8 memory plates per donor. Regarding the study as a whole: Across subsets, estimated richness was generally greater for naive than for memory populations.

All donors qualified as healthy HIV-negative adults and had experienced no recent acute infections or vaccinations. Only in-frame clones appear in the TCRdb table, and some are missing; sequencing was by immunoSEQ multiplex PCR. The sample lists under 2,500,000 clones, 90% to 97% occurring once. The chain recombines TRBV6-5 with TRBJ1-5, with D possibly TRBD1 on 6 matching bases. The receptor was isolated from a man between 18 and 29 years old in good health. Sequenced input: naive CD4+ T cells sorted from blood. Subset indicated: CD45RA+ positively selected. The CDR3 here is CASSQTGGAQPQHF. The CDR3 coding sequence is TGTGCCAGCAGCCAGACTGGGGGGGCACAGCCCCAGCATTTT.